The 5 T cell receptor beta chains below were found in one sample sequenced in a study of control samples from healthy donors and cancer patients (dated by TCRdb to 2019 to 2021). The library was built by means of the immunoSEQ multiplex PCR assay. The clones in this table, taken by TCRdb from immuneACCESS, are in-frame only. Not every clone is retained; where verified, under half of the shortfall comes from an unresolved V gene, and the cause of the rest is unknown. This sample lists around 99,000 clones; about nine tenths were detected once. Clones ranked in the top ten supply 4% to 4.5% of the sample. Material for sequencing was blood. Receptors originate from a human donor in good health. The donor label of this sample is uncertain.

V gene TRBV10-3 combines with J gene TRBJ2-1, with TRBD2 matching 10 bases. The CDR3 extends over 14 amino acids. J gave up 10 bases and V 7 bases, and 10 bases lay outside the gene matches. The germline V gene encodes CDR1 ENHRY and CDR2 SYGVKD. Here the CDR3 DNA reads TGTGCCATCAAGGGGCTAGCGGGGGAAGAGGAGCAGTTCTTC. Protein product: CAIKGLAGEEEQFF.

Concerning this clone itself: This same CDR3 is encoded by further DNA sequences in the sample. The J gene is TRBJ1-5, the V gene TRBV7-2, with 8 bases matching TRBD1. Germline CDR1 SGHTA, CDR2 FQGNSA. The CDR3 covers 14 residues. The junction had 4 bases not matched to a gene; V was cut back by 5 bases and J by 4 bases. CDR3 sequence reads: CASSTRQGNQPQHF. The CDR3 DNA follows: TGTGCCAGCAGCACAAGACAGGGGAATCAGCCCCAGCATTTT. Full variable domain (rest looked up from reference TRBV7-2 and TRBJ1-5): GAGVSQSPSNKVTEKGKDVELRCDPISGHTALYWYRQSLGQGLEFLIYFQGNSAPDKSGLPSDRFSAERTGGSVSTLTIQRTQQEDSAVYLCASSTRQGNQPQHFGDGTRLSIL.

J is TRBJ1-6 and V is TRBV14, with D perhaps TRBD1 (6 bases). With 2 bases removed from V and 8 bases from J, the gap between germline ends came to 19 bases. Germline V lookup: CDR1 SGHDN, CDR2 FVKESK. The CDR3 is made up of 17 amino acids. The CDR3 protein is CASSQIKGGRRDSPLHF. CDR3 nucleotides: TGTGCCAGCAGCCAAATAAAGGGGGGGCGAAGAGATTCACCCCTCCACTTT.

The chain carries TRBV9 and TRBJ2-1; TRBD1 or TRBD2 may be the D gene (6 bases each). The germline CDR1 and CDR2 sequences are SGDLS and YYNGEE. There are 19 residues in the CDR3. V was trimmed by 2 bases and J by 2 bases, leaving 23 bases between them. The CDR3 here is CASSVFPGDSIDPYNEQFF. As DNA, the CDR3 is TGTGCCAGCAGCGTCTTCCCAGGGGACTCAATAGATCCCTACAATGAGCAGTTCTTC.

The V gene is TRBV9, the J gene TRBJ2-5, with 7 bases fitting TRBD2. This CDR3 is 16 amino acids long. The germline V gene encodes CDR1 SGDLS and CDR2 YYNGEE. V was clipped by 4 bases and J by 1 base; unmatched bases: 10. CDR3 DNA sequence: TGTGCCAGCAGCCTCAATGGGGCGGGGGTCCAAGAGACCCAGTACTTC. This sequence encodes CASSLNGAGVQETQYF.